A single sample is the source of the 23 T cell receptor beta chains below, sequenced in a study of cytomegalovirus exposure and HLA in healthy donors. This PCR relied on a set of 60 Vbeta primers and 13 Jbeta primers. TCRdb's table, derived via immunoSEQ multiplex PCR, lists solely in-frame clones and lacks some. The sample comprises 65,000 to 90,000 clones, roughly four fifths of which are singletons, and over 1.5% rests with the top ten. Sample: PBMCs. Every receptor here comes from a young man in good health and CMV-seronegative.

The chain carries TRBV5-1 and TRBJ2-1; 9 bases map to TRBD2. CDR3 length: 14 amino acids. Germline CDR1 and CDR2: SGHRS and YFSETQ. V was clipped by 1 base and J by 7 bases; unmatched bases: 3. CDR3 sequence reads: CASSLRGRANEQFF. The CDR3 nucleotides are TGCGCCAGCAGCTTGCGCGGGAGGGCGAATGAGCAGTTCTTC.

The V and J genes are TRBV7-8 and TRBJ2-1; 13 positions match TRBD2. Germline V gives CDR1 SGHVS, CDR2 FQNEAQ. V lost 1 base to trimming and J lost 8 bases; unmatched junction nucleotides: 5. The CDR3 is 16 residues long. DNA of the CDR3: TGTGCCAGCAGCTTAGTCTGGACTAGCGGGAGATATGAGCAGTTCTTC. Translated: CASSLVWTSGRYEQFF.

This clone was recorded a few times. The chain combines TRBV6-6 with TRBJ2-3; D is perhaps TRBD2 (5 bases). The length of the CDR3 is 13 residues. V was cut by 8 bases and J by 0 bases, with 9 bases left in between. The germline V gene encodes CDR1 MNHNY and CDR2 SVGAGI (reference sequence). The CDR3 is CASRTGSTDTQYF. The DNA of the CDR3 is TGTGCCAGCCGGACGGGAAGCACAGATACGCAGTATTTT.

This chain joins TRBV27 and TRBJ2-7; 9 positions match TRBD1. CDR1 is MNHEY and CDR2 is SMNVEV in the germline V gene (reference sequence). Trimming took 5 bases from V and 6 from J; bases not matched to a gene: 5. The CDR3 contains 13 residues. CDR3 sequence (DNA): TGTGCCAGCAGTCGGACAGGGGATCGCGAGCAGTACTTC. This gives the protein CASSRTGDREQYF.

CDR3 nucleotides: TGTGCCAGCAGAGCTCAGCAGGGGGTCACTGAAGCTTTCTTT. Translation gives CASRAQQGVTEAFF. The chain has TRBV5-4 and TRBJ1-1, with TRBD1 identical over 7 bases. The V gene's germline CDR1 is SGHNT and CDR2 YYREEE (reference sequence). The V segment lost 5 bases and the J segment 4 bases; nucleotides outside the gene matches: 8. The CDR3 covers 14 residues.

The chain carries TRBV9 and TRBJ1-6; D uncertain. The CDR3 consists of 13 residues. Per the germline V gene, CDR1 is SGDLS and CDR2 is YYNGEE. V was clipped by 0 bases and J by 10 bases, with 8 bases between them. The CDR3 sequence is CASSVVAGSPLHF. CDR3 DNA sequence: TGTGCCAGCAGCGTAGTTGCGGGATCACCCCTCCACTTT.

The rearrangement joins TRBV29-1 to TRBJ2-1, with unresolved D. The CDR3 covers 15 residues. The germline CDR1 and CDR2 sequences are SQVTM and ANQGSEA. Trimming removed 2 bases from V and 4 bases from J, with 15 bases in between. The CDR3 coding sequence is TGCAGCGTTGAAAGCAGAAAGCGTGCTTACAATGAGCAGTTCTTC. Translation gives CSVESRKRAYNEQFF.

The chain employs TRBV7-2 and TRBJ2-1; TRBD2 agrees at 15 bases. The CDR3 loop spans 16 amino acids. Germline V gives CDR1 SGHTA, CDR2 FQGNSA. The trim removed 0 bases at V and 13 bases at J, leaving 7 bases unmatched. The CDR3 loop reads CASSLAGTSGGNGQFF. The DNA for the CDR3 is TGTGCCAGCAGCTTAGCCGGGACTAGCGGGGGGAATGGACAGTTCTTC.

Details on this clone: Its ends do not fully match the called genes, so a read error is possible. The identical CDR3 is also encoded by other nucleotide sequences in the sample. The J gene is TRBJ1-6, the V gene TRBV7-2, with D unclear. The CDR3 has 15 residues. CDR1 is SGHTA, CDR2 FQGNSA, per germline. The CDR3 DNA reads as TGTGCCAGCAATGTCCCTCAGTCTCATAATTCCCCCCTCCACTTT. Residues: CASNVPQSHNSPLHF.

This clone was detected only a few times. The J gene is TRBJ1-1, the V gene TRBV2; a possible D gene is TRBD1 (5 bases). The V end lost 2 bases, the J end lost 1 base, and 5 bases lay between the germline ends. The CDR3 is made up of 13 amino acids. CDR1 SNHLY and CDR2 FYNNEI come from the germline V gene. CDR3 in amino acids: CASSETGNTEAFF. The DNA of the CDR3 is TGTGCCAGCAGTGAAACAGGGAACACTGAAGCTTTCTTT.

This chain links TRBV5-4 with TRBJ2-2; TRBD2 might be the D (6 bases). CDR3 length equals 15 residues. Germline loops: CDR1 SGHNT, CDR2 YYREEE (reference sequence). V was trimmed by 4 bases and J by 4 bases, leaving 14 bases between them. The CDR3 DNA is TGTGCCAGCAGCCCGCAGGGACTTGGCACCGGGGAGCTGTTTTTT. It translates to CASSPQGLGTGELFF.

The chain is built from TRBV2 and TRBJ1-5; TRBD1 is a possible D gene (6 bases). Germline CDR1 SNHLY, CDR2 FYNNEI. The CDR3 runs 14 residues. The V end lost 7 bases, the J end lost 1 base, and 11 bases lay between the germline ends. The DNA for the CDR3 is TGTGCCAGCATGGACAGCGAGAGCAATCAGCCCCAGCATTTT. It translates to CASMDSESNQPQHF.

This chain links TRBV18 with TRBJ2-7; 9 nucleotides agree with TRBD1. The germline CDR1 and CDR2 sequences are KGHSH and LQKENI. There are 13 residues in the CDR3. V dropped 6 bases and J dropped 6; count of bases not matched to a gene: 6. CDR3 bases: TGTGCCAGCTCCTGGGACAGGGTGGGCGAGCAGTACTTC. It translates to CASSWDRVGEQYF.

The chain links TRBV2 to TRBJ2-7, with 7 bases aligning to TRBD1. V gave up 5 bases and J gave up 3 bases; unmatched junction bases: 1. Per germline, CDR1 SNHLY and CDR2 FYNNEI. This CDR3 is built from 12 residues. The CDR3 bases are TGTGCCAGCAGTTACAGGGGCTACGAGCAGTACTTC. It is translated as CASSYRGYEQYF.

The chain joins TRBV9 to TRBJ2-5; D perhaps matches TRBD2 (6 bases). V was clipped by 0 bases and J by 5 bases, with 8 bases between them. From germline, CDR1 is SGDLS and CDR2 YYNGEE. This CDR3 spans 13 amino acids. DNA for the CDR3: TGTGCCAGCAGCGTAGACCGGGGGGAGACCCAGTACTTC. It translates to CASSVDRGETQYF.

J is TRBJ1-2 and V is TRBV4-3; perhaps TRBD1 as D (6 bases). CDR3 length: 15 amino acids. The ends were cut back, 1 base at V and 5 bases at J, with 14 bases in the middle. The V gene's germline CDR1 is LGHNA and CDR2 YSLEER. The CDR3 sequence is CASSQGTEGGYGYTF. The CDR3 DNA sequence: TGCGCCAGCAGCCAAGGGACAGAAGGGGGTTATGGCTACACCTTC.

The J gene is TRBJ1-4, the V gene TRBV2; a weak D match, TRBD1 (6 bases). Per germline, CDR1 SNHLY and CDR2 FYNNEI. With 6 bases removed from V and 5 bases from J, the gap between germline ends came to 16 bases. CDR3 length: 15 amino acids. Written as DNA, the CDR3 is TGTGCCAGCAGGAATACAGGGATTCGAAATGAAAAACTGTTTTTT. It specifies CASRNTGIRNEKLFF.

On this clone: The junction departs from germline at one end; a sequencing error may be responsible. The chain recombines TRBV4-3 with TRBJ2-2; the D gene is possibly TRBD1 (6 bases). The CDR3 is 17 amino acids. The germline CDR1 and CDR2 sequences are LGHNA and YSLEER. CDR3 coding DNA: TGCGTCAGCAGCCAAGATCTTGGGGGCACGAACACCGGGGAGCTGTTTTTT. Translating gives CVSSQDLGGTNTGELFF.

The rearrangement uses TRBV28 and TRBJ2-1; D is unresolved. From germline, CDR1 is MDHEN and CDR2 SYDVKM. V was pared by 3 bases and J by 7 bases, with 7 bases between. The CDR3 consists of 12 residues. The CDR3 spells CASSLEWNEQFF. The CDR3 DNA reads as TGTGCCAGCAGTTTGGAGTGGAATGAGCAGTTCTTC.

The chain recombines TRBV7-9 with TRBJ2-7; D remains unclear. CDR1 and CDR2 (germline): SEHNR, FQNEAQ (reference sequence). V lost 1 base to trimming and J lost 1 base, with 8 bases between them. This CDR3 has 14 residues. The CDR3 protein is CASSLVTDSYEQYF. DNA for the CDR3: TGTGCCAGCAGCTTAGTAACAGATTCCTACGAGCAGTACTTC. The full variable domain, rest sourced from reference TRBV7-9 and TRBJ2-7, is DTGVSQNPRHKITKRGQNVTFRCDPISEHNRLYWYRQTLGQGPEFLTYFQNEAQLEKSRLLSDRFSAERPKGSFSTLEIQRTEQGDSAMYLCASSLVTDSYEQYFGPGTRLTVT.

This clone was detected a few times. This chain connects TRBV7-3 to TRBJ1-1, with a tentative D call TRBD1 (5 bases). There are 15 residues in the CDR3. Germline-derived CDR1 and CDR2 are SGHTA and FQGTGA. V dropped 4 bases and J dropped 1 base, with 13 bases sitting between them. CDR3 loop: CASSSPGGRNTEAFF. The DNA for the CDR3 is TGTGCCAGCAGCTCCCCCGGGGGACGGAACACTGAAGCTTTCTTT.

The chain links TRBV25-1 to TRBJ2-5; 7 positions match TRBD1. With the DNA end fitting TRBJ2-7 better, the J assignment may be wrong. Germline CDR1 reads MGHDK; CDR2 reads SYGVNS. The CDR3 has 13 amino acids. Here the CDR3 reads CARRQGQAYEQYF. CDR3 coding DNA: TGTGCCAGACGACAGGGTCAGGCCTACGAGCAGTACTTC.

The chain combines TRBV28 with TRBJ1-5; D may be TRBD1 (6 bases). V lost 5 bases and J 6 bases, leaving 20 bases between the germline ends. Germline assignment: CDR1 MDHEN and CDR2 SYDVKM. The CDR3 totals 16 residues. The CDR3 DNA follows: TGTGCCAGCAGTCCTACAGGGACAAGCCCCAGTCAGCCCCAGCATTTT. Translation gives CASSPTGTSPSQPQHF.